This T cell receptor (beta chain) appears in the sequencing data of a study of T cell changes during pregnancy in multiple sclerosis. Assay used: immunoSEQ multiplex PCR; TCRdb lists only in-frame clones, some missing. The top ten clones hold 7.7% of a sample with around 12,000 clones, 70% to 90% of them seen once. This CDR3 is 13 amino acids long. V was trimmed by 6 bases and J by 3 bases, leaving 10 bases between them. CDR1 and CDR2 from the germline V gene are MGHDK and SYGVNS. The chain combines TRBV25-1 with TRBJ2-3, with D possibly being TRBD1 (6 bases). Sequenced here: CD8+ T cells from peripheral blood mononuclear cells, sampled in the second trimester of pregnancy. This sequence originates from a female donor in good health, enrolled as a control in a pregnancy study. DNA of the CDR3: TGTGCCAGCAGACAGGGTTTAACAGATACGCAGTATTTT. Amino acid sequence: CASRQGLTDTQYF.